What follows are 19 T cell receptor beta chains derived from one specimen sequenced in a study of tumor-infiltrating lymphocytes in glioblastoma multiforme. Multiple V-beta primers and a C-beta primer amplified TCRB from RNA. TCRdb processed the multiplex PCR reads anew with MiXCR; each CDR3 protein has one entry. The sample lists 9,000 to 13,000 distinct CDR3 sequences; 71% were seen once. The specimen was brain tumor tissue. The receptor set was obtained from a male donor with glioblastoma.

This clonotype was seen only a few times. The chain employs TRBV19 and TRBJ2-7; 7 bases are shared with TRBD2. CDR1 LNHDA and CDR2 SQIVND come from the germline V gene (reference sequence). V lost 4 bases to trimming and J lost 5 bases; unmatched junction nucleotides: 8. The CDR3 sequence is 14 residues long. The CDR3 loop is CASSTSGESDEQYF. The CDR3 DNA reads as TGTGCCAGTAGTACAAGCGGGGAGAGCGACGAGCAGTACTTC.

With respect to this clonotype: One junction end does not reproduce the germline sequence, and a read error may be involved. The V and J genes are TRBV6-5 and TRBJ1-1; the match to TRBD1 covers 7 bases. Germline V gene sequence: CDR1 MNHEY, CDR2 SVGAGI. CDR3 length equals 12 residues. The CDR3, as DNA: TGTGCCAGTAGTTCGACAGGGACGGGGGCTTTATTT. Its protein is CASSSTGTGALF.

This chain links TRBV20-1 with TRBJ2-2; 9 bases agree with TRBD2. Germline trimming cut 2 bases from V and 3 bases from J; bases unmatched to any gene: 7. The CDR3 spans 16 residues. Germline lookup yields CDR1 DFQATT and CDR2 SNEGSKA (reference sequence). This CDR3 is CSARLLAGRDTGELFF. The CDR3 bases are TGCAGTGCTAGACTGCTAGCGGGAAGAGACACCGGGGAGCTGTTTTTT.

The chain recombines TRBV12-5 with TRBJ1-5; 8 bases are a match to TRBD1. Germline-derived CDR1 and CDR2 are LGHNT and FRNRAP. This CDR3 comprises 18 residues. V lost 1 base, J lost 2 bases, and 10 bases stayed unmatched. The CDR3 bases are TGTGCTAGTGGTTTGGCCTTCCGACAGGGGAGATGCAATCAGCCCCAGCATTTT. Its translation: CASGLAFRQGRCNQPQHF. The full variable domain, with the rest looked up from reference TRBV12-5 and TRBJ1-5, is DARVTQTPRHKVTEMGQEVTMRCQPILGHNTVFWYRQTMMQGLELLAYFRNRAPLDDSGMPKDRFSAEMPDATLATLKIQPSEPRDSAVYFCASGLAFRQGRCNQPQHFGDGTRLSIL.

As concerns this clonotype: One end of the junction is discordant with germline, which a read error may explain. The chain couples TRBV7-9 to TRBJ1-1, with D possibly matching TRBD1 (6 bases). The CDR3 length is 17 residues. Per germline, CDR1 SEHNR and CDR2 FQNEAQ (reference sequence). CDR3 in amino acids: CASSNVGGLLGNTEALF. The CDR3 coding sequence is TGTGCCAGCAGCAATGTTGGGGGGCTGCTAGGGAACACTGAAGCTCTCTTT. Full variable domain (outside the CDR3, taken from reference TRBV7-9 and TRBJ1-1): DTGVSQNPRHKITKRGQNVTFRCDPISEHNRLYWYRQTLGQGPEFLTYFQNEAQLEKSRLLSDRFSAERPKGSFSTLEIQRTEQGDSAMYLCASSNVGGLLGNTEALFGQGTRLTVV.

On this clonotype: One end of the junction does not line up with germline, which may come from a read error. The chain has TRBV15 and TRBJ2-2; a weak D match, TRBD2 (5 bases). Germline CDR1 reads LNHNV; CDR2 reads YYDKDF (reference sequence). The CDR3 sequence is 14 residues long. The DNA of the CDR3 is TGTACCACCAGCGACCGCCCTTTCGCCGGGGAGCTGTCTTTT. Protein product: CTTSDRPFAGELSF. The full variable domain, rest sourced from reference TRBV15 and TRBJ2-2, is DAMVIQNPRYQVTQFGKPVTLSCSQTLNHNVMYWYQQKSSQAPKLLFHYYDKDFNNEADTPDNFQSRRPNTSFCFLDIRSPGLGDTAMYLCTTSDRPFAGELSFGEGSRLTVL.

The chain has TRBV5-5 and TRBJ2-5, with D perhaps matching TRBD2 (6 bases). Germline V CDR1 and CDR2: SGHKS, YYEKEE (reference sequence). V was cut by 5 bases and J by 4 bases, with 18 bases left in between. CDR3 length: 15 amino acids. Written as DNA, the CDR3 is TGTGCCAGCAGTGATGATTGGGGGACTCGAGAGACCCAGTACTTC. Its protein product is CASSDDWGTRETQYF.

There are many counts of this clonotype. V gene TRBV2 combines with J gene TRBJ2-7; D remains unclear. The CDR3 loop spans 14 amino acids. Germline CDR1 reads SNHLY; CDR2 reads FYNNEI. V lost 4 bases and J 5 bases, leaving 15 bases between the germline ends. CDR3 nucleotides: TGTGCCAGCAGTGTACAGCTACTTAGGAACGAGCAGTACTTC. The encoded protein is CASSVQLLRNEQYF.

On this clonotype: An end of the junction does not agree with germline; a read error may underlie this. This rearrangement joins TRBV10-3 to TRBJ2-5, with D possibly being TRBD1 (5 bases). This CDR3 is 17 amino acids long. Germline CDR1 is ENHRY and CDR2 is SYGVKD. This chain's CDR3 is CAISEIVGRGVQETQYF. The CDR3 DNA is TGTGCCATTAGTGAGATTGTAGGTAGGGGTGTCCAAGAGACCCAGTACTTC.

In this sample, this clonotype is medium-sized. This chain uses TRBV2 with TRBJ2-1; the D gene is possibly TRBD2 (6 bases). Germline V gene lookup returns CDR1 SNHLY and CDR2 FYNNEI. This CDR3 has 14 residues. V gave up 7 bases and J gave up 5 bases, with 15 bases separating them. The CDR3 spells CASKKRGTDNEQFF. The DNA for the CDR3 is TGTGCCAGCAAAAAACGGGGGACTGACAATGAGCAGTTCTTC.

This clonotype was seen just once. The CDR3 ends on some other residue instead of the conserved phenylalanine or tryptophan, so this is likely a read error. The DNA is left out, because the CDR3 cannot be placed on it with certainty; the CDR3 is given as TCRdb lists it. CDR3: CASSLGIDGSRETLYY. The chain is built from TRBV5-1 and TRBJ2-5; whether TRBD2, the table's D call, matches the DNA was not checked. The CDR3 extends over 16 residues, inclusive of both ends. CDR1 SGHRS and CDR2 YFSETQ come from the germline V gene.

This clonotype was picked up a small number of times. A read error may produce the germline difference seen at one junction end. The V call is TRBV18, the J call TRBJ2-7; D might be TRBD2 (5 bases). CDR1 is KGHSH and CDR2 is LQKENI in the germline V gene. The CDR3 is 15 amino acids. CDR3 in DNA: TGTGCCAGCCCACCCCAGCATACCGGGGACTACGAGCAGTACTTC. Protein: CASPPQHTGDYEQYF.

Many counts were recorded for this clonotype. The gene calls are TRBV28 and TRBJ2-7, with D perhaps matching TRBD1 (6 bases). V was trimmed by 7 bases and J by 2 bases, leaving 12 bases between them. The CDR3 runs to 13 residues. Germline CDR1 MDHEN, CDR2 SYDVKM. The CDR3 loop is CASTYRDAYEQYF. The CDR3 region has the DNA TGTGCCAGCACATACAGGGACGCCTACGAGCAGTACTTC.

The rearrangement joins TRBV11-3 to TRBJ1-1; D is ambiguous. The germline gives CDR1 SGHNT, CDR2 YENEEA. V lost 2 bases and J 3 bases, leaving 13 bases between the germline ends. The CDR3 runs to 15 residues. The chain's CDR3 is CASSLRETVDTEAFF. In DNA, the CDR3 is TGTGCCAGCAGCTTACGGGAGACGGTGGACACTGAAGCTTTCTTT.

Comment on this clonotype: This CDR3 fails to terminate in the conserved phenylalanine or tryptophan, so it likely reflects a read error. The chain uses TRBV11-2 and TRBJ2-1; 7 bases agree with TRBD2. Germline CDR1 and CDR2: SGHAT and FQNNGV. The CDR3 covers 14 residues. The CDR3 DNA reads as TGTGCTAGCAGCCTTGGGGGGGGATCCAATGAGCAGTTCTCC. Residues: CASSLGGGSNEQFS.

The chain has TRBV6-6 and TRBJ2-1; a possible D gene is TRBD2 (5 bases). V gave up 5 bases and J gave up 7 bases, with 15 bases separating them. The CDR3 is made up of 14 amino acids. Germline-derived CDR1 and CDR2 are MNHNY and SVGAGI (reference sequence). CDR3 loop: CASSPGLVGNEQFF. CDR3 coding DNA: TGTGCCAGCAGTCCGGGGTTAGTGGGGAATGAGCAGTTCTTC.

This clonotype was counted between two and nine times. The CDR3 bases are TGCAGCGCTCATAAACTAGCGGACAATATGCAGTTCTTC. It specifies CSAHKLADNMQFF. J is TRBJ2-1 and V is TRBV29-1; TRBD2 matches 8 bases. In germline, CDR1 is SQVTM, CDR2 ANQGSEA. Trimming at V came to 7 bases and at J to 12 bases, leaving 14 bases not matched to a gene. This CDR3 comprises 13 residues.

The chain joins TRBV11-3 to TRBJ2-1; no reliable D call. Germline V gene data show CDR1 as SGHNT and CDR2 as YENEEA. The CDR3 runs 15 residues. V lost 5 bases and J lost 3, with 14 bases in between. DNA of the CDR3: TGTGCCAGCAGCGGTGACTCATATGGCTACAATGAGCAGTTCTTC. It encodes CASSGDSYGYNEQFF.

The table lists this clonotype with many counts. The V call is TRBV2, the J call TRBJ2-1; 9 bases match TRBD2. V lost 4 bases to trimming and J lost 8 bases; unmatched junction nucleotides: 9. CDR3 length: 15 residues. Germline V CDR1 and CDR2: SNHLY, FYNNEI. The CDR3 nucleotides read TGTGCCAGCAGTGTTCCTAGCGGGATCTTGCATGAGCAGTTCTTC. This sequence encodes CASSVPSGILHEQFF.